This TCR beta chain was recovered during a study of spatial heterogeneity in lung cancer. Study overall: Counts of TCR transcripts in tumor regions tracked strongly with a T cell module score that came from matched bulk RNA-seq. Whole-study results and caveats: Tumoral mutation counts were tracked by counts of expanded intratumoral alpha and beta TCRs.

Time point specified: sample taken at primary tumor resection. 55 to 80 TRACERx patients with early, untreated non-small cell lung cancer donated samples. This clonotype came up a few times. Its specificity is unknown. The CDR3 loop spans 13 amino acids. From germline, CDR1 is SQVTM and CDR2 ANQGSEA. V was cut by 3 bases and J by 4 bases, with 10 bases left in between. TCRdb reanalysed the 5' RACE reads using MiXCR and keeps one entry per CDR3 protein. The repertoire holds 15,000 to 20,000 distinct CDR3 sequences, under 7.5% seen once, with more than 3% in the top ten. The specimen was lung tumor tissue, collected at surgery. The chain carries TRBV29-1 and TRBJ2-1; D perhaps matches TRBD2 (6 bases). The sequence was collected from a female donor with early-stage non-small cell lung cancer. CDR3 sequence reads: CSVDRGMYNEQFF. The CDR3 nucleotides are TGCAGCGTTGACCGGGGGATGTACAATGAGCAGTTCTTC.